Sequencing of this T cell receptor beta chain was carried out in a study of cytomegalovirus exposure and HLA in healthy donors. CDR3 length: 16 residues. In germline, CDR1 is MGHRA, CDR2 YSYEKL. V dropped 1 base and J dropped 6 bases, with 15 bases sitting between them. For this clone: Its cognate antigen is unknown.

Whole-study findings and limits: Investigators reported over 150 TCR beta chains as tied to cytomegalovirus.

In the PCR, 60 Vbeta and 13 Jbeta primers were used. Here immunoSEQ multiplex PCR was the method, and the copy in TCRdb shows in-frame clones only, minus some. The repertoire consists of about 140,000 clones, with 82% occurring once and the leading ten covering roughly 9.7%. V is TRBV4-1 and J is TRBJ2-2; tentative D call: TRBD2 (5 bases). The sequenced sample was PBMCs. This clonotype was obtained from a woman aged 60-75 years in good health and CMV-seropositive. CDR3 protein: CASSQVTARGSGELFF. DNA of the CDR3: TGCGCCAGCAGCCAAGTCACCGCCCGAGGGTCCGGGGAGCTGTTTTTT.